In its sample, the clone carrying this T cell receptor (beta chain) was seen many times. This record comes from a study of T cells in Graves' hyperthyroidism and ophthalmopathy. On the study more broadly: Peripheral blood samples were taken at initial diagnosis, prior to any treatment.

It was RNA transcripts that yielded the amplified TCR beta CDR3 regions. The HTBI primer set was used in a first-round RT-PCR of the TCR CDR3. From the multiplex PCR reads, TCRdb called clonotypes with MiXCR, one entry per CDR3 protein. The sample lists roughly 750,000 distinct CDR3 sequences, over 15% seen once, with approximately 8% in the top ten. The V end lost 0 bases, the J end lost 1 base, and 9 bases lay between the germline ends. The germline CDR1 and CDR2 sequences are LGHDT and YNNKEL (reference sequence). The CDR3 has 15 residues. Subjects aged 18 to 65 presented with newly diagnosed hyperthyroidism of less than 2 months' duration. Each diagnosis drew on symptoms, thyroxine, TRAb, thyroid ultrasound and orbital computed tomography findings.

Sequenced material: blood. The TCR was taken from a man aged 18 to 30 with Graves' hyperthyroidism. V and J are TRBV3-1 and TRBJ2-5, with D uncertain. The CDR3 is CASSQEIARQETQYF. In nucleotides, the CDR3 is TGTGCCAGCAGCCAAGAAATAGCCCGCCAAGAGACCCAGTACTTC.